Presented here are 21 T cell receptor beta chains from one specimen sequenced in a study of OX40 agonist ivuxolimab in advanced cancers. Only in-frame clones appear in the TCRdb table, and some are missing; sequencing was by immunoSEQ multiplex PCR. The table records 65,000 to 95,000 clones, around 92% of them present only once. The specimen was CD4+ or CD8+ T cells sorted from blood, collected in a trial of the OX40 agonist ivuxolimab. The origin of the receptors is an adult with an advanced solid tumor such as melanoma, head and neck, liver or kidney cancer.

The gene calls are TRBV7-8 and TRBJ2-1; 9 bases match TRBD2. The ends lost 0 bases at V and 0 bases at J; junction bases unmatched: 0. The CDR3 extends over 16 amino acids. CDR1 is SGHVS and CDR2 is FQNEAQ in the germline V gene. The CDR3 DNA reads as TGTGCCAGCAGCTTAGCGCGGGGGGGCTCCTACAATGAGCAGTTCTTC. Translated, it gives CASSLARGGSYNEQFF.

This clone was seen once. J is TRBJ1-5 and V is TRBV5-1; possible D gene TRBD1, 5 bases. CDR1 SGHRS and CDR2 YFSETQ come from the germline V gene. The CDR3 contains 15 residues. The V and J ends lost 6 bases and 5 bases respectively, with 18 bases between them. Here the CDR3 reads CASTRDGGDDQPQHF. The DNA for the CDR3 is TGCGCCAGCACCCGGGACGGGGGTGACGATCAGCCCCAGCATTTT.

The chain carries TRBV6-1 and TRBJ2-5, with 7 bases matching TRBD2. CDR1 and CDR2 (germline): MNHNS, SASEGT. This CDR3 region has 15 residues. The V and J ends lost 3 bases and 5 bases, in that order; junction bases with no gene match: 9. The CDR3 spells CASSEPGLGRETQYF. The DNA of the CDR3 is TGTGCCAGCAGTGAGCCGGGACTCGGGAGGGAGACCCAGTACTTC.

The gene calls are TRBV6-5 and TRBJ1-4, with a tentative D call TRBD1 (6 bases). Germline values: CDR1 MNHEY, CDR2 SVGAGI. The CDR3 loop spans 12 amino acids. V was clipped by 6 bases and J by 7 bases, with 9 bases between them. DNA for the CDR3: TGTGCCAGCAGAGCACAGGGTGAAAAACTGTTTTTT. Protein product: CASRAQGEKLFF.

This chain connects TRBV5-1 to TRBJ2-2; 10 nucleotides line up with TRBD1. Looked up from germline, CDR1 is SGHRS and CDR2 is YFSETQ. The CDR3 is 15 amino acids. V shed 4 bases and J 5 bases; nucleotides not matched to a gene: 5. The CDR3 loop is CASSRGDRGTGELFF. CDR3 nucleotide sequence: TGCGCCAGCAGCCGGGGGGACAGGGGTACCGGGGAGCTGTTTTTT.

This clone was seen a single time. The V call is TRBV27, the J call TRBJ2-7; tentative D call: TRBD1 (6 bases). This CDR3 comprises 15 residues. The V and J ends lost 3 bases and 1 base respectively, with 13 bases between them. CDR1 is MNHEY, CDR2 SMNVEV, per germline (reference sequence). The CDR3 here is CASSFVGTPSYEQYF. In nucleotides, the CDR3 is TGTGCCAGCAGTTTTGTAGGGACACCATCCTACGAGCAGTACTTC.

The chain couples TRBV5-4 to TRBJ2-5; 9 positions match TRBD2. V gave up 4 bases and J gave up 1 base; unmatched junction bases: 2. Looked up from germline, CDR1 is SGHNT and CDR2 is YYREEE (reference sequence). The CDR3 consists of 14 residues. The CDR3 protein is CASSLSGSQETQYF. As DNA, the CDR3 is TGTGCCAGCAGCCTTAGCGGGAGCCAAGAGACCCAGTACTTC.

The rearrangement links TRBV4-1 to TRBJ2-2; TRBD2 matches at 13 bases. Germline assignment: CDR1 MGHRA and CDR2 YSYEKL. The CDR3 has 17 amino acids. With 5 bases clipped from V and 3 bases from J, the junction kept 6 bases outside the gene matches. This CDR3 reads CASSLTSGREDTGELFF. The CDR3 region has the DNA TGCGCCAGCAGCTTAACTAGCGGGAGGGAGGACACCGGGGAGCTGTTTTTT.

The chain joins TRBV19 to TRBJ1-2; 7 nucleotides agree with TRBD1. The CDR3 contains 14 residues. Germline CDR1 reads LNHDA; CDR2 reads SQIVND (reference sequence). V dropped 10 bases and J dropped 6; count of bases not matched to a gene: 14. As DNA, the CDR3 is TGTGCCACCCGTTGGCCAGGGGGTTATGATGGCTACACCTTC. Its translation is CATRWPGGYDGYTF.

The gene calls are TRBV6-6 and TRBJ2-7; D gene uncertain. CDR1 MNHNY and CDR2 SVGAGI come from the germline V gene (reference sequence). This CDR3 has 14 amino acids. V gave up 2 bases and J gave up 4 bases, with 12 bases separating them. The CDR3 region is CASSYNVPSYEQYF. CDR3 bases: TGTGCCAGCAGTTACAACGTACCCTCTTACGAGCAGTACTTC.

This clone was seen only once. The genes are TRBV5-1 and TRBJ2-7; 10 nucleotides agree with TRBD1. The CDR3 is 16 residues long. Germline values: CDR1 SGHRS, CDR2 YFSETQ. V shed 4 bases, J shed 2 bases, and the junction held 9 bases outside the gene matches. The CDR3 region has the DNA TGCGCCAGCAGCACCAACCCGGGACAGGGGCCCTACGAGCAGTACTTC. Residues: CASSTNPGQGPYEQYF.

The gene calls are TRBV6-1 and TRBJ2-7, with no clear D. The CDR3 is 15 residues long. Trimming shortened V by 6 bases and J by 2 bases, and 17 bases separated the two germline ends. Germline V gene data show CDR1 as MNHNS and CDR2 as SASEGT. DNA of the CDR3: TGTGCCAGCAGCCCCCGGGCCCCAGGCGCCTACGAGCAGTACTTC. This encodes CASSPRAPGAYEQYF.

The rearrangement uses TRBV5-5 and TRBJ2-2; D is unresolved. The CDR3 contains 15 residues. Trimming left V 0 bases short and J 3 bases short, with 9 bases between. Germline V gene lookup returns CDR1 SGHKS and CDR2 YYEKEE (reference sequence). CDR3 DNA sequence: TGTGCCAGCAGCTTGGGAAGCGAGTACACCGGGGAGCTGTTTTTT. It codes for CASSLGSEYTGELFF.

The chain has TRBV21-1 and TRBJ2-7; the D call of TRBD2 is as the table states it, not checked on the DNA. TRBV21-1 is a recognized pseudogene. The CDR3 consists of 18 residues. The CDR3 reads CASSTGLAGGSPSYEQYF. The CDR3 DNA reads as TGTGCCAGCAGCACCGGACTAGCGGGAGGGTCTCCATCCTACGAGCAGTACTTC.

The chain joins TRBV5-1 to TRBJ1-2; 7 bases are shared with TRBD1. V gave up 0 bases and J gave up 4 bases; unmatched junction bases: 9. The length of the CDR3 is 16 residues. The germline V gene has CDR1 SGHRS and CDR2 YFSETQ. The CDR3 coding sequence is TGCGCCAGCAGCTTGGTCCCTGACAGGGCTAGCTATGGCTACACCTTC. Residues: CASSLVPDRASYGYTF.

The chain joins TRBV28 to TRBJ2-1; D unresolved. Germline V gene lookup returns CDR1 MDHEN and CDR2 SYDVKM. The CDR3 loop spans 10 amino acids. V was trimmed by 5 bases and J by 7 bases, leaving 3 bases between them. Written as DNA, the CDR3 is TGTGCCAGCAGTCGGAATGAGCAGTTCTTC. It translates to CASSRNEQFF.

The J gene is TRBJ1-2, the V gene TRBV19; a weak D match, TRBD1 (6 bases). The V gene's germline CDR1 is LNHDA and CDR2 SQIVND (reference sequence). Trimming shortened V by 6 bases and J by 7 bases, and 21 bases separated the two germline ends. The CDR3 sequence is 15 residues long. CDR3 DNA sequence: TGTGCCAGTAGCAACACAGGGTTGGCTATAGGTGGCTACACCTTC. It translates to CASSNTGLAIGGYTF.

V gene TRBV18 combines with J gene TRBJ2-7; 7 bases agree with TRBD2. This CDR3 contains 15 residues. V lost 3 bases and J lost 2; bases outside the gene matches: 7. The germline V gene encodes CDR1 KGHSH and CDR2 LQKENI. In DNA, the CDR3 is TGTGCCAGCTCACCTGGCGGGGGAGAAACCTACGAGCAGTACTTC. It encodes CASSPGGGETYEQYF.

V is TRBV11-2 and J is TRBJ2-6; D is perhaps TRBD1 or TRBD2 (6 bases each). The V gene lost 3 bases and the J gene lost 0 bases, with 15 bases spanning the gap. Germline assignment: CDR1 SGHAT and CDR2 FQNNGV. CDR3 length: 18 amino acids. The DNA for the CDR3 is TGTGCCAGCAGCTTGCAGGGGACTGGGGGCTCTGGGGCCAACGTCCTGACTTTC. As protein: CASSLQGTGGSGANVLTF.

The CDR3 region is CASSPRETKGKNIQYF. CDR3 bases: TGTGCCAGCAGCCCTAGGGAGACGAAAGGCAAAAACATTCAGTACTTC. This chain connects TRBV9 to TRBJ2-4; perhaps TRBD2 as D (5 bases). In germline, CDR1 is SGDLS, CDR2 YYNGEE. The CDR3 has 16 amino acids. The ends were cut back, 4 bases at V and 3 bases at J, with 17 bases in the middle.

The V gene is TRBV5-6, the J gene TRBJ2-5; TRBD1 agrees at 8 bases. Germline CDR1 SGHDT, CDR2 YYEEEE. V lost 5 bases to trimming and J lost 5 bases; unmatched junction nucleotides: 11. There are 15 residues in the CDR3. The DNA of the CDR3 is TGTGCCAGCAGTTCTCCCAGGGGGCTCTGGGAGACCCAGTACTTC. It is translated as CASSSPRGLWETQYF.